The 23 T cell receptor beta chains presented below share a single source sample, sequenced in a study of T cells in Graves' hyperthyroidism and ophthalmopathy. Template material for amplifying TCR beta CDR3 regions consisted of RNA transcripts. Carried out on the TCR CDR3, a first-round RT-PCR used the HTBI primer set. TCRdb recomputed calls from the multiplex PCR reads with MiXCR, one row per CDR3 protein. Of hundreds of thousands of distinct CDR3 sequences in the sample, about a sixth were seen once. Sequencing was performed on blood. The receptors come from a woman aged 18-29 years with Graves' hyperthyroidism that later progressed to Graves' ophthalmopathy.

Concerning this clonotype: It may be a read error: a sequence one base away is much more abundant. J is TRBJ1-5 and V is TRBV7-2; no clear D. CDR1 SGHTA and CDR2 FQGNSA come from the germline V gene. CDR3 length: 15 residues. DNA for the CDR3: TGTGCCGGCAGCTTAACCTCCTATAGCAATCAGCCCCAGCATTTT. Translation: CAGSLTSYSNQPQHF.

This clonotype was observed many times. This chain joins TRBV7-9 and TRBJ1-2; D is undetermined. The germline V and J ends were trimmed by 1 base and 4 bases, with 7 bases remaining between them. This CDR3 spans 13 amino acids. Germline CDR1 is SEHNR and CDR2 is FQNEAQ (reference sequence). CDR3 region: CASSLDSLYGYTF. CDR3 bases: TGTGCCAGCAGCTTAGACAGCCTCTATGGCTACACCTTC.

The rearrangement links TRBV10-3 to TRBJ1-2; D is unresolved. CDR3 length equals 12 residues. The V gene's germline CDR1 is ENHRY and CDR2 SYGVKD. V lost 2 bases to trimming and J lost 2 bases, with 3 bases between them. DNA for the CDR3: TGTGCCATCAGTGAGAAAAACTATGGCTACACCTTC. Amino acid sequence: CAISEKNYGYTF.

This clonotype was detected ten times or more. The V gene is TRBV7-2, the J gene TRBJ1-5, with D possibly TRBD1 on 6 matching bases. V was pared by 1 base and J by 0 bases, with 10 bases between. CDR3 size: 16 residues. Germline-derived CDR1 and CDR2 are SGHTA and FQGNSA. CDR3 sequence reads: CASSLGQVYSNQPQHF. The CDR3 coding sequence is TGTGCCAGCAGCTTAGGACAGGTTTATAGCAATCAGCCCCAGCATTTT.

Note on this clonotype: A much larger clone lies a single base off, so this may be a read error. The chain joins TRBV5-1 to TRBJ2-7; TRBD2 matches at 7 bases. Per the germline V gene, CDR1 is SGHRS and CDR2 is YFSETQ. There are 15 residues in the CDR3. V lost 2 bases to trimming and J lost 0 bases; unmatched junction nucleotides: 5. CDR3 region: CASSLVLAPSYEQYF. The DNA for the CDR3 is TGCGCCAGCAGCTTAGTACTAGCGCCCTCCTACGAGCAGTACTTC. The whole variable domain, remainder taken from reference TRBV5-1 and TRBJ2-7, is KAGVTQTPRYLIKTRGQQVTLSCSPISGHRSVSWYQQTPGQGLQFLFEYFSETQRNKGNFPGRFSGRQFSNSRSEMNVSTLELGDSALYLCASSLVLAPSYEQYFGPGTRLTVT.

Of note for this clonotype: A read error may be the cause here, since a much bigger clone is one base away. Here the CDR3 omits its conserved ending phenylalanine or tryptophan, so a read error is the likely source. This chain links TRBV2 with TRBJ2-7; perhaps TRBD2 as D (6 bases). Germline CDR1 is SNHLY and CDR2 is FYNNEI. The CDR3 runs to 12 residues. The V gene lost 4 bases and the J gene lost 2 bases, with 6 bases spanning the gap. The CDR3 DNA reads as TGTGCCAGCAGTGGACTAGCCTACGAGCAGTACCTC. Its protein is CASSGLAYEQYL.

The chain links TRBV29-1 to TRBJ1-2, with D hard to call. Trimming removed 5 bases at V and 0 bases at J, with 16 bases between. The CDR3 extends over 15 amino acids. Germline assignment: CDR1 SQVTM and CDR2 ANQGSEA. The DNA of the CDR3 is TGCAGCGTTCCGGAACAGTACTTCACTAACTATGGCTACACCTTC. This encodes CSVPEQYFTNYGYTF. The full variable domain, completed using reference TRBV29-1 and TRBJ1-2, is SAVISQKPSRDICQRGTSLTIQCQVDSQVTMMFWYRQQPGQSLTLIATANQGSEATYESGFVIDKFPISRPNLTFSTLTVSNMSPEDSSIYLCSVPEQYFTNYGYTFGSGTRLTVV.

This clonotype was seen repeatedly, ten times or more. This chain links TRBV18 with TRBJ2-7, with D perhaps matching TRBD1 (6 bases). There are 14 residues in the CDR3. Germline V lookup: CDR1 KGHSH, CDR2 LQKENI. Trimming shortened V by 3 bases and J by 0 bases, and 9 bases separated the two germline ends. CDR3 nucleotide sequence: TGTGCCAGCTCACCGGACAGAACCTCCTACGAGCAGTACTTC. This encodes CASSPDRTSYEQYF.

The chain combines TRBV7-9 with TRBJ2-4; TRBD1 agrees at 7 bases. The ends lost 5 bases at V and 6 bases at J; junction bases unmatched: 7. The V gene's germline CDR1 is SEHNR and CDR2 FQNEAQ (reference sequence). This CDR3 comprises 14 residues. As DNA, the CDR3 is TGTGCCAGCAGCGGCGGCAGGGGGACAAACATTCAGTACTTC. Residues: CASSGGRGTNIQYF. Full variable domain (outside the CDR3, taken from reference TRBV7-9 and TRBJ2-4): DTGVSQNPRHKITKRGQNVTFRCDPISEHNRLYWYRQTLGQGPEFLTYFQNEAQLEKSRLLSDRFSAERPKGSFSTLEIQRTEQGDSAMYLCASSGGRGTNIQYFGAGTRLSVL.

This clonotype has only a few counts. This sequence joins TRBV18 and TRBJ2-1, with 8 bases identical to TRBD2. CDR3 length equals 16 residues. Per the germline V gene, CDR1 is KGHSH and CDR2 is LQKENI. V dropped 8 bases and J dropped 0; count of bases not matched to a gene: 9. The CDR3: CASRQAGEFSYNEQFF. In DNA form, the CDR3 reads TGTGCCAGCCGCCAAGCGGGAGAGTTCTCCTACAATGAGCAGTTCTTC.

Details on this clonotype: This may come from a read error, since a much larger clone is one base off. The gene calls are TRBV3-1 and TRBJ2-1, with 10 bases that match TRBD2. Trimming took 7 bases from V and 7 from J; bases not matched to a gene: 10. Per germline, CDR1 LGHDT and CDR2 YNNKEL (reference sequence). There are 15 residues in the CDR3. Written as DNA, the CDR3 is TGTGCCAGCAACCGACCAACTAGCGGGGTAAATGAGCAGTTCTTC. Protein product: CASNRPTSGVNEQFF.

This clonotype was recorded at least ten times. For the CDR3, the DNA is TGTGCCAGCAGCCCTATAGCGGGAGCTGATACGCAGTATTTT. Its protein is CASSPIAGADTQYF. The chain is built from TRBV14 and TRBJ2-3; TRBD2 aligns across 9 bases. Per the germline V gene, CDR1 is SGHDN and CDR2 is FVKESK. The CDR3 extends over 14 amino acids. The ends lost 4 bases at V and 6 bases at J; junction bases unmatched: 5.

The CDR3 region has the DNA TGTGCCAGCAGTTTAATCTCCTTCGGGTTGGTGGGCTACGAGCAGTACTTC. It encodes CASSLISFGLVGYEQYF. The rearrangement joins TRBV28 to TRBJ2-7; D not certain. Trimming removed 2 bases from V and 3 bases from J, with 20 bases in between. The CDR3 runs 17 residues. From germline, CDR1 is MDHEN and CDR2 SYDVKM. Full variable domain (missing parts from reference TRBV28 and TRBJ2-7): DVKVTQSSRYLVKRTGEKVFLECVQDMDHENMFWYRQDPGLGLRLIYFSYDVKMKEKGDIPEGYSVSREKKERFSLILESASTNQTSMYLCASSLISFGLVGYEQYFGPGTRLTVT.

This clonotype has at least ten counts. This sequence joins TRBV6-2 or TRBV6-3 and TRBJ1-5, with D unresolved. Per germline, CDR1 MNHEY and CDR2 SVGEGT. The ends were cut back, 2 bases at V and 4 bases at J, with 6 bases in the middle. The CDR3 is made up of 13 amino acids. CDR3 sequence: CASSYKENQPQHF. The DNA of the CDR3 is TGTGCCAGCAGTTACAAGGAAAATCAGCCCCAGCATTTT.

This clonotype was counted at least ten times. The rearrangement joins TRBV6-6 to TRBJ1-2; 7 positions agree with TRBD1. The junction had 10 bases not matched to a gene; V was cut back by 0 bases and J by 6 bases. Germline lookup yields CDR1 MNHNY and CDR2 SVGAGI (reference sequence). The CDR3 spans 16 residues. The CDR3 coding sequence is TGTGCCAGCAGTTACTCGATGGAAGGTACAGGGGATGGCTACACCTTC. Amino acids: CASSYSMEGTGDGYTF.

V is TRBV5-4 and J is TRBJ2-2; D gene uncertain. The V gene's germline CDR1 is SGHNT and CDR2 YYREEE (reference sequence). The CDR3 covers 14 residues. V lost 0 bases and J lost 7, with 10 bases in between. The CDR3 loop reads CASSLAWKGGELFF. CDR3 bases: TGTGCCAGCAGCTTGGCCTGGAAGGGCGGGGAGCTGTTTTTT.

This clonotype was counted ten times or more. V is TRBV30 and J is TRBJ1-5, with 7 bases fitting TRBD1. J gave up 9 bases and V 8 bases, and 7 bases lay outside the gene matches. In germline, CDR1 is GTSNPN, CDR2 SVGIG (reference sequence). The CDR3 consists of 11 residues. The CDR3 DNA follows: TGTGCCGCAGGGGGGGGAAGGCCCCAGCATTTT. Amino acid sequence: CAAGGGRPQHF.

The CDR3 spells CASSLGGAQQETQYF. CDR3 DNA sequence: TGTGCCAGCAGTTTAGGTGGGGCCCAACAAGAGACCCAGTACTTC. The chain has TRBV27 and TRBJ2-5, with D possibly TRBD1 on 5 matching bases. The CDR3 consists of 15 residues. Trimming shortened V by 2 bases and J by 2 bases, and 12 bases separated the two germline ends. Germline-derived CDR1 and CDR2 are MNHEY and SMNVEV (reference sequence).

This clonotype was observed a handful of times. The genes are TRBV27 and TRBJ1-5; tentative D call: TRBD1 (6 bases). Per germline, CDR1 MNHEY and CDR2 SMNVEV (reference sequence). Between the trimmed V and J ends, which lost 3 bases and 5 bases, there was a span of 11 bases. The length of the CDR3 is 14 residues. This CDR3 is CASSLGGLDQPQHF. The CDR3 DNA follows: TGTGCCAGCAGTTTGGGGGGGCTAGATCAGCCCCAGCATTTT.

There are many counts of this clonotype. The chain combines TRBV28 with TRBJ2-6; TRBD1 might be the D (6 bases). V dropped 2 bases and J dropped 0 bases, with 26 bases sitting between them. Germline-derived CDR1 and CDR2 are MDHEN and SYDVKM. This CDR3 contains 22 residues. DNA for the CDR3: TGTGCCAGCAGTTTAATCCCGACGATACCGGGACACTCGTTCTCTGGGGCCAACGTCCTGACTTTC. Its protein product is CASSLIPTIPGHSFSGANVLTF.

This clonotype was found a few times. The gene calls are TRBV29-1 and TRBJ2-3; 8 nucleotides match TRBD2. Germline CDR1 SQVTM, CDR2 ANQGSEA. This CDR3 is built from 15 residues. V lost 7 bases, J lost 1 base, and 10 bases stayed unmatched. CDR3 sequence reads: CSGIPGLGRTDTQYF. The CDR3 nucleotides read TGCAGCGGCATTCCGGGACTAGGACGCACAGATACGCAGTATTTT.

V usage is TRBV28 and J usage is TRBJ1-1, with D uncertain. V was clipped by 6 bases and J by 3 bases, with 11 bases between them. The CDR3 totals 13 residues. Germline V gene lookup returns CDR1 MDHEN and CDR2 SYDVKM. The CDR3 sequence is CASSPLGYTEAFF. CDR3 coding DNA: TGTGCCAGCAGCCCGCTGGGGTACACTGAAGCTTTCTTT.

The sample holds many counts of this clonotype. The chain recombines TRBV14 with TRBJ2-7, with TRBD2 identical over 8 bases. The CDR3 runs to 15 residues. Trimming cost V 4 bases and J 0 bases; bases outside gene matches: 5. Germline V CDR1 and CDR2: SGHDN, FVKESK. Here the CDR3 DNA reads TGTGCCAGCAGCCTGACAAGCGGGAGCTCCTACGAGCAGTACTTC. Protein sequence: CASSLTSGSSYEQYF.